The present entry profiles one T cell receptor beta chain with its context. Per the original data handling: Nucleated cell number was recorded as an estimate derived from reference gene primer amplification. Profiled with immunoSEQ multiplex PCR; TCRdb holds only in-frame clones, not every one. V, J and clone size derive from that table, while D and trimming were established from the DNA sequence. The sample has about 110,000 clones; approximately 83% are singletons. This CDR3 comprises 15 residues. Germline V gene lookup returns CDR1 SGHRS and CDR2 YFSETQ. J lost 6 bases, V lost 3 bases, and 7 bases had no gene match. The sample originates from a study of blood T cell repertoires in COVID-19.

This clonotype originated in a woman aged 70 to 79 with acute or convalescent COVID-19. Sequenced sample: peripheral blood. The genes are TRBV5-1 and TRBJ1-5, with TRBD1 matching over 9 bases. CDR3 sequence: CASSWDTGGSQPQHF. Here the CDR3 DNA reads TGCGCCAGCAGCTGGGATACAGGGGGCAGTCAGCCCCAGCATTTT.